This T cell receptor beta chain is from a study of Ad26.COV2.S vaccination and SARS-CoV-2 variants. Study as a whole: Ad26.COV2.S shots went into the muscle once or twice, 56 days apart.

General study points: Measurement of non-spike TCR breadth gave similar results in vaccine and placebo recipients.

As regards this clone: The antigen is undetermined.

Clones were read by immunoSEQ multiplex PCR, and TCRdb kept only the in-frame ones, dropping some. The sample holds over 400,000 clones, roughly 91% seen once. This CDR3 has 15 amino acids. V lost 6 bases to trimming and J lost 5 bases, with 16 bases between them. CDR1 is SGHVS and CDR2 is FNYEAQ in the germline V gene. As for treatment: 19 received Ad26.COV2.S at low or high dose, single or two shots; several received placebo; per-sample allocation not given. The samples were gathered on day 63 after the first injection of vaccine or placebo. Its platform was an Ad26 vector, and its expressed antigen was Wuhan-strain SARS-CoV-2 spike.

V usage is TRBV7-6 and J usage is TRBJ1-4, with D uncertain. The specimen comprised peripheral blood, sampled in a trial of Ad26.COV2.S vaccine versus placebo. This receptor was obtained from a person aged 18-60 years who received the Ad26.COV2.S COVID-19 vaccine or a placebo. Here the CDR3 DNA reads TGTGCCAGCAGTTCTGGACTCGATGGGAATGAAAAACTGTTTTTT. Translating gives CASSSGLDGNEKLFF.